This T cell receptor (beta chain) stems from a study of human T cells and chemical hapten exposure. TCRdb re-analysed the RACE reads in MiXCR, keeping a single row per CDR3 protein. The sample carries roughly 70,000 distinct CDR3 sequences, around 10% recorded once. Germline loops: CDR1 DFQATT, CDR2 SNEGSKA (reference sequence). This CDR3 region has 13 residues. Indicated time point: patch test 1, 2 weeks after DPC sensitization. Treatment here: therapeutic diphenylcyclopropenone sensitization with weekly scalp DPC. The clonotype originates from a woman between 40 and 55 years old with alopecia areata. Some clones in this sample may be carry-over from other donors' samples. Source: whole blood, taken in connection with sensitization to the hapten diphenylcyclopropenone (DPC). This chain links TRBV20-1 with TRBJ1-6, with D hard to call. The CDR3 DNA follows: TGCACTTCAGCGGTAGGGTCTAATTCACCCCTCCACTTT. It codes for CTSAVGSNSPLHF.